The TCR beta chain under discussion was sequenced for a study of blood T cell repertoires in COVID-19. Turning to the study itself: From T cells, B-cell-depleted T cells, or PBMCs came the material, which was cDNA or gDNA.

CDR3 length: 13 residues. V lost 1 base and J 11 bases, leaving 13 bases between the germline ends. The germline gives CDR1 SGHTA, CDR2 FQGNSA. Under the authors' procedure: Estimated nucleated cell counts came from reference gene primer amplification. TCRdb's copy holds only in-frame clones and misses some; the assay was immunoSEQ multiplex PCR. D and trimming come from the DNA, and the V and J calls and clone size come from that table. The table includes about 270,000 clones, around 86% detected once. Everyone who took part was about 18 to 90 years old, and they came from some 23 US areas. The receptor's source is a woman younger than 30 who had recovered from COVID-19. This sequence joins TRBV7-2 and TRBJ2-3; D is unresolved. The sequencing sample was made of PBMCs or T cells enriched from blood (not recorded which). This CDR3 reads CASSLGGLEQQYF. In nucleotides, the CDR3 is TGTGCCAGCAGCTTAGGTGGCCTCGAACAGCAGTATTTT.